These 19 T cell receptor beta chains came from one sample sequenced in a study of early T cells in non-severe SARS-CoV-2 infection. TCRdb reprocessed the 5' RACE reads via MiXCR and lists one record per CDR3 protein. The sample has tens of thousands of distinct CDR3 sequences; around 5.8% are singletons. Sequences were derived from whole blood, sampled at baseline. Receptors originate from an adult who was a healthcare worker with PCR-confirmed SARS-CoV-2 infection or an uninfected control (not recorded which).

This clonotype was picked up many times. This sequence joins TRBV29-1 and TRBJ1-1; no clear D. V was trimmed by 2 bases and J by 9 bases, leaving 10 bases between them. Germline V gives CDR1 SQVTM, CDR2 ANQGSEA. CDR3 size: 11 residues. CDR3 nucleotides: TGCAGCGTTGAATCGGCGGCTCAAGCTTTCTTT. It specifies CSVESAAQAFF.

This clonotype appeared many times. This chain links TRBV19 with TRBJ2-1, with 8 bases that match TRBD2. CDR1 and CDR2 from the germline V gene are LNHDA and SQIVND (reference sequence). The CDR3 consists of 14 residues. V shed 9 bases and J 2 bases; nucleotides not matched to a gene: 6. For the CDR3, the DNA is TGTGCCAGCCGTGGGCGGGGGGCCTACAATGAGCAGTTCTTC. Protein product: CASRGRGAYNEQFF. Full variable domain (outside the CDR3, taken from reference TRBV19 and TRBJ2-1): DGGITQSPKYLFRKEGQNVTLSCEQNLNHDAMYWYRQDPGQGLRLIYYSQIVNDFQKGDIAEGYSVSREKKESFPLTVTSAQKNPTAFYLCASRGRGAYNEQFFGPGTRLTVL.

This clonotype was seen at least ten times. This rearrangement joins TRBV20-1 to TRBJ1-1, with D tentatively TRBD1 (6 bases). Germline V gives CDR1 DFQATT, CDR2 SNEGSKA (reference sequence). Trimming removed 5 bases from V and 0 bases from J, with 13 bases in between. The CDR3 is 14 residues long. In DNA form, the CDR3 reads TGCAGTGCTCTACCCCAGGGGATGAACACTGAAGCTTTCTTT. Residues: CSALPQGMNTEAFF.

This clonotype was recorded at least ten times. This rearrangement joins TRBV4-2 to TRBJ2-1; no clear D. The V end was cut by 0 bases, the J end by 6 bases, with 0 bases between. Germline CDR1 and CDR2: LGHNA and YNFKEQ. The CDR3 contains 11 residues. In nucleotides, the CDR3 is TGTGCCAGCAGCCAAGACAATGAGCAGTTCTTC. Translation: CASSQDNEQFF.

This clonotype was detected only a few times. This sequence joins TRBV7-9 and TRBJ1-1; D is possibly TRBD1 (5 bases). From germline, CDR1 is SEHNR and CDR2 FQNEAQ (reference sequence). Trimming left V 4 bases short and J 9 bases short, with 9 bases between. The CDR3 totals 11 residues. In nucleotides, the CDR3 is TGTGCCAGCAGCTATGGGACTAAAGCTTTCTTT. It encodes CASSYGTKAFF.

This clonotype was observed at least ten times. The CDR3 DNA follows: TGTGCCAGCAGCTTGACGACTAGCGGGGGGGCGACGCAGTATTTT. Encoded protein: CASSLTTSGGATQYF. The rearrangement joins TRBV11-2 to TRBJ2-3; TRBD2 aligns across 14 bases. This CDR3 has 15 amino acids. CDR1 SGHAT and CDR2 FQNNGV come from the germline V gene. The junction had 5 bases not matched to a gene; V was cut back by 3 bases and J by 9 bases.

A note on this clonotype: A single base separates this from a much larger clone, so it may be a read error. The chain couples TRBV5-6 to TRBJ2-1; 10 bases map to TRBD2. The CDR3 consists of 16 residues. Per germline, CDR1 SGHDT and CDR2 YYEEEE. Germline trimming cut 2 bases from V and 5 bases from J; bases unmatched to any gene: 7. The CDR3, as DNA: TGTGCCAGCAGCTTCTTCGGACTAGCGGTCCACAATGAGCAGTTCTTC. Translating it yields CASSFFGLAVHNEQFF. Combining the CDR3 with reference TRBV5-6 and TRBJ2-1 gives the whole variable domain DAGVTQSPTHLIKTRGQQVTLRCSPKSGHDTVSWYQQALGQGPQFIFQYYEEEERQRGNFPDRFSGHQFPNYSSELNVNALLLGDSALYLCASSFFGLAVHNEQFFGPGTRLTVL.

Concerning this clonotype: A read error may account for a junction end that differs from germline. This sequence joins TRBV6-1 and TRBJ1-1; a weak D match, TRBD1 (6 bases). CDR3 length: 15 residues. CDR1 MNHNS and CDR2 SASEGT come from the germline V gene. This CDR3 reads CASSPRGTLNTEVFF. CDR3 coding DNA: TGTGCCAGCAGTCCCAGGGGAACACTGAACACTGAAGTTTTCTTT.

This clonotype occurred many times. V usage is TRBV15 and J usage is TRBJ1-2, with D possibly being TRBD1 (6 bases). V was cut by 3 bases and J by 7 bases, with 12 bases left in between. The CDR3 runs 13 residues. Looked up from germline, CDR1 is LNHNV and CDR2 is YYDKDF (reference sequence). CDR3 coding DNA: TGTGCCACCAGCAGCCAAACAGGGAGTGGCTACACCTTC. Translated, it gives CATSSQTGSGYTF.

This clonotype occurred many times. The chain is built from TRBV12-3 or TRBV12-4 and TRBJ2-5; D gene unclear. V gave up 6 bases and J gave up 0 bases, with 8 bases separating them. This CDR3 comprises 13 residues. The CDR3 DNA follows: TGTGCCAGCAGACAGAAAAACCAAGAGACCCAGTACTTC. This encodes CASRQKNQETQYF.

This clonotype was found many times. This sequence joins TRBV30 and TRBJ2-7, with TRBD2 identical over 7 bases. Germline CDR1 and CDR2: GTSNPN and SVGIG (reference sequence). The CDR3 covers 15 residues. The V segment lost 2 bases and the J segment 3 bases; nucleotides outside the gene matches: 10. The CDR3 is CAWSSGLGTFYEQYF. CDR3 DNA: TGTGCCTGGAGTAGCGGACTAGGTACTTTCTACGAGCAGTACTTC.

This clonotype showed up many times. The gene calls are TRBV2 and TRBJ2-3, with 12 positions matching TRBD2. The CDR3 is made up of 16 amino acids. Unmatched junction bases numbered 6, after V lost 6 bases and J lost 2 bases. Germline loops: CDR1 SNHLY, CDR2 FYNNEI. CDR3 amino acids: CASRVGLAGYTDTQYF. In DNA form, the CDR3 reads TGTGCCAGCAGGGTCGGACTAGCGGGGTACACAGATACGCAGTATTTT.

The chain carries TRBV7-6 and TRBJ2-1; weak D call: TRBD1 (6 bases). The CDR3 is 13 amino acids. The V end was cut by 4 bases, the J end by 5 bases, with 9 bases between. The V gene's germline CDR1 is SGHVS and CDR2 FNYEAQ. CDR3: CASSSGQNNEQFF. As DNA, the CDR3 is TGTGCCAGCAGCTCAGGACAGAACAATGAGCAGTTCTTC.

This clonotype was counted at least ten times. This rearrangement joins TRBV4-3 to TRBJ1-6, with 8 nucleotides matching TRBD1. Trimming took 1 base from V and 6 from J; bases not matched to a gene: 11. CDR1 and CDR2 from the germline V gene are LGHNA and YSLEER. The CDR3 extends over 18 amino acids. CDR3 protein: CASSQVGGRGQGNSPLHF. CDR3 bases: TGCGCCAGCAGCCAAGTGGGGGGCAGGGGGCAGGGTAATTCACCCCTCCACTTT.

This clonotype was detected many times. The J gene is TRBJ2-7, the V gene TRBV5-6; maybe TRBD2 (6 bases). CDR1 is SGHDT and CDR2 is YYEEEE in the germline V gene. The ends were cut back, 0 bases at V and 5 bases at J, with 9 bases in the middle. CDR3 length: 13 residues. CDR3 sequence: CASSLGWRDEQYF. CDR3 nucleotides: TGTGCCAGCAGCTTGGGGTGGAGGGACGAGCAGTACTTC.

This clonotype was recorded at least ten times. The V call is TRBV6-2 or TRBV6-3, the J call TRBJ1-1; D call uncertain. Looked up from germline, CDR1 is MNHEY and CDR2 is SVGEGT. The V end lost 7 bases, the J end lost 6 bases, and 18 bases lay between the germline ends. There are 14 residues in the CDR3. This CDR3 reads CASNYVGKASEAFF. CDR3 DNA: TGTGCCAGCAACTACGTGGGCAAGGCTTCTGAAGCTTTCTTT.

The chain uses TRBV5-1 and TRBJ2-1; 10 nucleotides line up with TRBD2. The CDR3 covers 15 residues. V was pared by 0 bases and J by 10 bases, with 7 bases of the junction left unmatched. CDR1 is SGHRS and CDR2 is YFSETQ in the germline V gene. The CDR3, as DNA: TGCGCCAGCAGCTTGGCTAGCGGGGGACGCCAAGAGCAGTTCTTC. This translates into CASSLASGGRQEQFF.

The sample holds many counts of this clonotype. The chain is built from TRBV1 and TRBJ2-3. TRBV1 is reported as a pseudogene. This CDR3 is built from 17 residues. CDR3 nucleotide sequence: TGCACCAGCAGCCAGACCAAAGCGAACGCCGCGGCAGATACGCAGTATTTT. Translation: CTSSQTKANAAADTQYF.

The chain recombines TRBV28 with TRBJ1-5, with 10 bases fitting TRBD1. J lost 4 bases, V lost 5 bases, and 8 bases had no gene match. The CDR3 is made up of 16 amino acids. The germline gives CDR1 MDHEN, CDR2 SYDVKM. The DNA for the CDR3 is TGTGCCAGCAGTCCCCGGGACAGGGGCAGAAATCAGCCCCAGCATTTT. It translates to CASSPRDRGRNQPQHF. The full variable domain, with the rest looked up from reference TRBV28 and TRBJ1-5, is DVKVTQSSRYLVKRTGEKVFLECVQDMDHENMFWYRQDPGLGLRLIYFSYDVKMKEKGDIPEGYSVSREKKERFSLILESASTNQTSMYLCASSPRDRGRNQPQHFGDGTRLSIL.